This T cell receptor (beta chain) was obtained from a study of OX40 agonist ivuxolimab in advanced cancers. General study points: Relatively little clonal expansion, among the lowest observed, appeared in partial responders at 0.1-3.0 mg/kg.

Generated by immunoSEQ multiplex PCR, the TCRdb table keeps only in-frame clones and is missing some. The sample records 85,000 to 90,000 clones, about 93% being singletons. Regarding this clone: The antigen is undetermined.

Germline CDR1 MNHEY, CDR2 SVGAGI. V lost 4 bases, J lost 7 bases, and 10 bases lay in between. The CDR3 contains 12 residues. The sequence derives from an adult with an advanced solid tumor such as melanoma, head and neck, liver or kidney cancer. The sequencing used CD4+ or CD8+ T cells sorted from blood, collected in a trial of the OX40 agonist ivuxolimab. The chain has TRBV6-5 and TRBJ1-2; D is unclear. The CDR3: CASSFQSGGYTF. The CDR3 DNA is TGTGCCAGCAGTTTCCAATCAGGTGGCTACACCTTC.